Listed below are T cell receptor beta chains from one sample, sequenced in a study of PD-L1 blockade in urothelial cancer. Using immunoSEQ multiplex PCR, the repertoire was profiled, and TCRdb retains in-frame clones only, with some absent. The repertoire holds fewer than 50,000 clones, with 75% to 90% as singletons. The sample consisted of PBMCs, taken around atezolizumab (anti-PD-L1) treatment. The receptors originated from a man in his 60s with urothelial cancer. Each CDR3 is given with its conserved first and last residue. A D gene is named only where the DNA matches it firmly. A row's size may be missing; if present it is once, few, many or a size class.

d_gene,j_gene,abundance,v_gene,CDR3aa,CDR3nt
TRBD2,TRBJ2-1,-,TRBV27,CASSLQREVYNEQFF,TGTGCCAGCAGTTTACAGCGGGAGGTCTACAATGAGCAGTTCTTC
-,TRBJ2-7,once,TRBV10-3,CAISEPAGAAAKPYEQYF,TGTGCCATCAGTGAGCCGGCTGGAGCAGCGGCCAAACCCTACGAGCAGTACTTC
TRBD2,TRBJ2-2,-,TRBV6-5,CASSSGLLGTGELFF,TGTGCCAGCAGTTCGGGACTATTAGGAACCGGGGAGCTGTTTTTT
-,TRBJ1-4,-,TRBV5-4,CASSEGGRLNEKLFF,TGTGCCAGCAGCGAGGGAGGGCGCCTTAATGAAAAACTGTTTTTT
-,TRBJ1-2,-,TRBV7-2,CASSLGQGNYGYTF,TGTGCCAGCAGCTTAGGGCAGGGTAACTATGGCTACACCTTC
-,TRBJ1-6,-,TRBV5-1,CASSLNIDSPLHF,TGCGCCAGCAGCTTGAACATCGATTCACCCCTCCACTTT
TRBD1,TRBJ1-6,-,TRBV6-5,CASSTTGGKESPLHF,TGTGCCAGCAGTACAACAGGGGGAAAAGAATCACCCCTCCACTTT
-,TRBJ1-4,-,TRBV7-6,CASSSRGADEKLFF,TGTGCCAGCAGCTCCAGGGGAGCGGACGAAAAACTGTTTTTT
-,TRBJ1-2,-,TRBV30,CAWTPTNYGYTF,TGTGCCTGGACCCCTACTAACTATGGCTACACCTTC
TRBD1,TRBJ2-5,-,TRBV7-7,CASSSGGTGEETQYF,TGTGCTAGCAGCTCAGGAGGGACAGGGGAGGAGACCCAGTACTTC
-,TRBJ2-7,-,TRBV28,CASSPSGGRYEQYF,TGTGCCAGCAGTCCCTCCGGGGGAAGATACGAGCAGTACTTC
-,TRBJ1-3,-,TRBV6-1,CASSEQGAGNTIYF,TGTGCCAGCAGTGAACAGGGCGCTGGAAACACCATATATTTT
-,TRBJ1-1,-,TRBV11-1,CASSPRRMSGTEAFF,TGTGCCAGCAGCCCTAGACGGATGAGTGGGACTGAAGCTTTCTTT
TRBD1,TRBJ2-7,-,TRBV7-8,CASSLRAGGFYEQYF,TGTGCCAGCAGCTTACGGGCAGGGGGCTTCTACGAGCAGTACTTC
-,TRBJ1-6,-,TRBV27,CASSRAARGSSPLHF,TGTGCCAGCAGCCGCGCGGCTAGGGGGAGTTCACCCCTCCACTTT
TRBD1,TRBJ1-3,-,TRBV4-2,CASSRDRLTAGNTIYF,TGTGCCAGCAGCCGGGACAGGTTGACGGCTGGAAACACCATATATTTT
-,TRBJ1-2,few,TRBV6-5,CASSYSGGNYGYTF,TGTGCCAGCAGTTACTCGGGGGGTAACTATGGCTACACCTTC
TRBD1,TRBJ1-2,few,TRBV4-3,CASSQVGQGISHYGYTF,TGCGCCAGCAGCCAAGTGGGACAGGGGATCAGTCACTATGGCTACACCTTC
-,TRBJ2-7,-,TRBV4-2,CASSQDEAKSSYEQYF,TGTGCCAGCAGCCAAGATGAGGCCAAGAGCTCCTACGAGCAGTACTTC
-,TRBJ1-1,-,TRBV27,CASSLSQAYTEAFF,TGTGCCAGCAGTTTATCACAGGCATACACTGAAGCTTTCTTT
-,TRBJ2-4,-,TRBV9,CASTGIGNIQYF,TGTGCCAGCACTGGTATCGGAAACATTCAGTACTTC
-,TRBJ2-7,-,TRBV29-1,CSVGGGSLKSSYEQYF,TGCAGCGTTGGAGGAGGATCCCTCAAAAGCTCCTACGAGCAGTACTTC
TRBD1,TRBJ2-7,once,TRBV5-5,CASSFGTEIYEQYF,TGTGCCAGCAGCTTCGGGACAGAGATTTACGAGCAGTACTTC
-,TRBJ2-7,-,TRBV6-6,CASSPAGGAYEQYF,TGTGCCAGCAGTCCCGCCGGTGGAGCCTACGAGCAGTACTTC
TRBD1,TRBJ2-7,-,TRBV11-3,CASSLSGTGVYEQYF,TGTGCCAGCAGCTTATCCGGGACAGGGGTCTACGAGCAGTACTTC
-,TRBJ2-2,-,TRBV5-1,CASSLGGQFPQELFF,TGCGCCAGCAGCTTGGGGGGGCAGTTCCCCCAGGAACTGTTTTTT
TRBD2,TRBJ2-4,-,TRBV2,CAISGLAGGGLKNIQYF,TGTGCCATCTCGGGACTAGCGGGAGGGGGACTCAAAAACATTCAGTACTTC
TRBD1,TRBJ1-5,-,TRBV18,CASSPGQATVQPQHF,TGTGCCAGCTCACCAGGACAGGCCACGGTCCAGCCCCAGCATTTT
-,TRBJ2-7,-,TRBV6-5,CASSPPGVGKGEQYF,TGTGCCAGCAGCCCCCCGGGGGTAGGGAAGGGCGAGCAGTACTTC
TRBD1,TRBJ2-1,-,TRBV19,CASSTRQGARHEQFF,TGTGCCAGTAGTACCCGGCAGGGGGCACGACATGAGCAGTTCTTC
TRBD2,TRBJ2-1,-,TRBV4-1,CASSQESGTSGYNEQFF,TGCGCCAGCAGCCAGGAATCCGGGACTAGCGGATACAATGAGCAGTTCTTC
-,TRBJ2-7,-,TRBV7-2,CASSSGGSSYEQYF,TGTGCCAGCAGCTCGGGTGGGAGCTCCTACGAGCAGTACTTC
TRBD1,TRBJ1-6,-,TRBV19,CASSPATGDNSPLHF,TGTGCCAGTTCTCCGGCGACAGGGGATAATTCACCCCTCCACTTT
TRBD1,TRBJ1-1,-,TRBV30,CAVSPGQVNTEAFF,TGTGCCGTAAGCCCGGGACAGGTAAACACTGAAGCTTTCTTT
-,TRBJ2-1,-,TRBV11-2,CASSLGASLNEQFF,TGTGCCAGCAGCTTAGGGGCTAGCCTCAATGAGCAGTTCTTC